The 32 T cell receptor beta chains in this list originate from one sample, sequenced in a study of a mutant IDH1 vaccine in newly diagnosed glioma. Clones were sequenced by immunoSEQ multiplex PCR, and TCRdb holds only the in-frame ones, with some missing. The repertoire holds about 23,000 clones, with less than 80% as singletons. Time point reported: week 11, during vaccination. Each vaccine dose was 300 ug of mutant IDH1 20-mer peptide, with topical imiquimod. These TCRs are of unknown antigen specificity. The starting material was PBMCs, obtained from a glioma patient whose treatment included an IDH1 peptide vaccine. The receptors stem from a man aged 35-49 years with glioma.

The V call is TRBV25-1, the J call TRBJ2-7, with 11 bases lining up with TRBD2. Losses at the gene ends were 7 bases for V and 0 bases for J; bases not matched to a gene: 5. Germline-derived CDR1 and CDR2 are MGHDK and SYGVNS. CDR3 length: 15 residues. In DNA form, the CDR3 reads TGTGCCAGCACTAGCGGGAGGACAGTCTCCTACGAGCAGTACTTC. It encodes CASTSGRTVSYEQYF.

The chain combines TRBV2 with TRBJ1-1; 7 nucleotides align to TRBD1. The CDR3 totals 12 residues. CDR1 is SNHLY and CDR2 is FYNNEI in the germline V gene. The V and J ends lost 6 bases and 7 bases, in that order; junction bases with no gene match: 5. CDR3 nucleotides: TGTGCCAGCAGCGTGACAGGGTTTGAAGCTTTCTTT. Translated, it gives CASSVTGFEAFF.

This clone has just a few counts. The chain has TRBV7-2 and TRBJ1-6; D not resolved. The CDR3 has 13 amino acids. V was shortened by 11 bases and J by 4 bases, with 12 bases between the two germline ends. The germline CDR1 and CDR2 sequences are SGHTA and FQGNSA. CDR3 amino acids: CASEAVYNSPLHF. The CDR3 DNA follows: TGTGCCTCGGAGGCAGTATATAATTCACCCCTCCACTTT.

This chain joins TRBV19 and TRBJ1-2, with D possibly matching TRBD1 (6 bases). V shed 10 bases and J shed 8 bases, with 29 bases lying between them. The CDR3 covers 16 residues. CDR1 LNHDA and CDR2 SQIVND come from the germline V gene (reference sequence). As DNA, the CDR3 is TGTGCCACTACCCTCGCGGGGGCGGAGGATCTTTACGGCTACACCTTC. This sequence encodes CATTLAGAEDLYGYTF. The full variable domain, rest sourced from reference TRBV19 and TRBJ1-2, is DGGITQSPKYLFRKEGQNVTLSCEQNLNHDAMYWYRQDPGQGLRLIYYSQIVNDFQKGDIAEGYSVSREKKESFPLTVTSAQKNPTAFYLCATTLAGAEDLYGYTFGSGTRLTVV.

This chain joins TRBV7-9 and TRBJ1-5, with D perhaps TRBD1 (5 bases). This CDR3 spans 14 amino acids. Germline CDR1 is SEHNR and CDR2 is FQNEAQ (reference sequence). V gave up 4 bases and J gave up 3 bases, with 10 bases separating them. The CDR3 coding sequence is TGTGCCAGCAGCTCTCAGGGAGTCAATCAGCCCCAGCATTTT. This encodes CASSSQGVNQPQHF.

CDR3 amino acids: CASSRPQGKKNTEAFF. The DNA for the CDR3 is TGTGCCAGCAGCCGCCCCCAGGGGAAGAAGAACACTGAAGCTTTCTTT. The chain couples TRBV7-9 to TRBJ1-1, with D tentatively TRBD1 (6 bases). V lost 5 bases and J lost 1, with 17 bases in between. The CDR3 totals 16 residues. Germline CDR1 reads SEHNR; CDR2 reads FQNEAQ (reference sequence).

The V gene is TRBV19, the J gene TRBJ2-5, with TRBD2 matching 15 bases. The J call may be incorrect, as the DNA end agrees better with TRBJ2-7. Per the germline V gene, CDR1 is LNHDA and CDR2 is SQIVND (reference sequence). There are 17 residues in the CDR3. This chain's CDR3 is CASSPTRTSGRAHEQYF. Here the CDR3 DNA reads TGTGCCAGTAGTCCGACTCGGACTAGCGGGAGGGCCCACGAGCAGTACTTC.

This clone occurred a few times. The chain employs TRBV30 and TRBJ1-5; D is uncertain. CDR1 and CDR2 (germline): GTSNPN, SVGIG (reference sequence). This CDR3 has 13 amino acids. V was cut by 2 bases and J by 6 bases, with 11 bases left in between. CDR3 region: CAWSKGRSQPQHF. CDR3 DNA: TGTGCCTGGAGTAAGGGCAGAAGTCAGCCCCAGCATTTT.

The chain recombines TRBV7-8 with TRBJ2-5; the match to TRBD2 covers 8 bases. This CDR3 has 14 amino acids. In germline, CDR1 is SGHVS, CDR2 FQNEAQ. V trimming: 7 bases; J trimming: 8 bases; junction bases outside the gene matches: 12. CDR3 in amino acids: CASNRVERETTQYF. DNA for the CDR3: TGTGCCAGCAACCGAGTCGAGCGGGAGACTACCCAGTACTTC.

The chain carries TRBV4-1 and TRBJ2-3, with D possibly being TRBD2 (6 bases). The CDR3 covers 15 residues. Looked up from germline, CDR1 is MGHRA and CDR2 is YSYEKL. V lost 4 bases and J lost 3, with 14 bases in between. The CDR3 loop is CASSPGGAVTDTQYF. The CDR3 DNA follows: TGCGCCAGCAGCCCCGGGGGAGCGGTGACAGATACGCAGTATTTT.

The table lists this clone with a few counts. V usage is TRBV21-1 and J usage is TRBJ1-5. TRBV21-1 is flagged as a pseudogene. The CDR3 is 14 amino acids. This CDR3 reads CASSADGSNQPQHF. For the CDR3, the DNA is TGTGCCAGCAGCGCTGACGGGAGCAATCAGCCCCAGCATTTT.

The V call is TRBV12-2, the J call TRBJ2-5; TRBD2 is the table's D call, not checked against the DNA. TRBV12-2 is listed as a pseudogene. The CDR3 extends over 19 amino acids. For the CDR3, the DNA is TGTGCAAGTCGCTTAGCGGTCACTAGCGGGACCTCACAACGACAGACCCAGTACTTC. Encoded protein: CASRLAVTSGTSQRQTQYF.

The V call is TRBV11-3, the J call TRBJ2-3; D gene ambiguous. Germline assignment: CDR1 SGHNT and CDR2 YENEEA. This CDR3 is built from 13 residues. Between the trimmed V and J ends, which lost 6 bases and 6 bases, there was a span of 13 bases. The CDR3 reads CASRLSGADTQYF. DNA of the CDR3: TGTGCCAGCAGACTGTCCGGCGCCGATACGCAGTATTTT.

The CDR3 loop is CASSLVAAQETQYF. In nucleotides, the CDR3 is TGTGCCAGCAGCTTAGTAGCGGCCCAAGAGACCCAGTACTTC. V gene TRBV7-9 combines with J gene TRBJ2-5; D might be TRBD2 (6 bases). CDR1 is SEHNR and CDR2 is FQNEAQ in the germline V gene (reference sequence). This CDR3 contains 14 residues. V was cut by 1 base and J by 1 base, with 7 bases left in between. Supplemented by reference TRBV7-9 and TRBJ2-5, the full variable domain reads DTGVSQNPRHKITKRGQNVTFRCDPISEHNRLYWYRQTLGQGPEFLTYFQNEAQLEKSRLLSDRFSAERPKGSFSTLEIQRTEQGDSAMYLCASSLVAAQETQYFGPGTRLLVL.

The chain carries TRBV4-1 and TRBJ2-2; 7 positions match TRBD2. Germline lookup yields CDR1 MGHRA and CDR2 YSYEKL. After removal of 8 bases from V and 5 bases from J, the junction contained 14 bases not matched to a gene. The CDR3 has 16 amino acids. The CDR3 loop is CASRSTPSGGTGELFF. The CDR3, as DNA: TGCGCCAGCCGATCGACCCCGTCGGGGGGAACCGGGGAGCTGTTTTTT.

The chain uses TRBV15 and TRBJ2-7; D is unclear. There are 11 residues in the CDR3. The ends were cut back, 5 bases at V and 7 bases at J, with 9 bases in the middle. CDR1 LNHNV and CDR2 YYDKDF come from the germline V gene (reference sequence). Here the CDR3 DNA reads TGTGCCACCAGCGAATCGAGGGAGCAGTACTTC. Translated: CATSESREQYF.

The genes are TRBV5-6 and TRBJ1-1; TRBD1 matches 8 bases. Trimming removed 4 bases from V and 5 bases from J; junction bases left unmatched: 10. The CDR3 covers 15 residues. The germline CDR1 and CDR2 sequences are SGHDT and YYEEEE. The CDR3 is CASSADRGGLTEAFF. CDR3 sequence (DNA): TGTGCCAGCAGCGCAGACAGGGGTGGGTTAACTGAAGCTTTCTTT.

The chain is built from TRBV10-2 and TRBJ2-1, with 10 bases matching TRBD2. CDR3 size: 16 residues. Germline V gene lookup returns CDR1 WSHSY and CDR2 SAAADI. J gave up 2 bases and V 6 bases, and 7 bases lay outside the gene matches. The DNA for the CDR3 is TGCGCCAGCAGACCCGCGGGGACTAGCGCCTACAATGAGCAGTTCTTC. Translation: CASRPAGTSAYNEQFF.

The V call is TRBV7-2, the J call TRBJ1-5; no definite D call. The CDR3 spans 14 residues. Trimming left V 3 bases short and J 2 bases short, with 8 bases between. CDR1 is SGHTA and CDR2 is FQGNSA in the germline V gene. CDR3 amino acids: CASSLGRGNQPQHF. CDR3 bases: TGTGCCAGCAGCTTGGGAAGGGGCAATCAGCCCCAGCATTTT.

The count of this clone is one. V and J are TRBV5-1 and TRBJ2-3; D is perhaps TRBD2 (5 bases). Deletions cut 0 bases from V and 3 bases from J, with 11 bases between. Germline V CDR1 and CDR2: SGHRS, YFSETQ. This CDR3 is built from 15 residues. CDR3: CASSLVAHDTDTQYF. The CDR3 DNA is TGCGCCAGCAGCTTGGTAGCGCACGATACAGATACGCAGTATTTT.

The rearrangement uses TRBV19 and TRBJ2-2, with D maybe TRBD2 (7 bases). Germline V gene lookup returns CDR1 LNHDA and CDR2 SQIVND (reference sequence). V was pared by 7 bases and J by 0 bases, with 18 bases between. The CDR3 contains 17 residues. CDR3 region: CASIWGGARSNTGELFF. CDR3 DNA: TGTGCCAGTATTTGGGGGGGCGCCCGATCGAACACCGGGGAGCTGTTTTTT.

The chain combines TRBV6-1 with TRBJ1-1; D gene uncertain. The CDR3 is made up of 14 amino acids. Germline loops: CDR1 MNHNS, CDR2 SASEGT. Deletions cut 1 base from V and 4 bases from J, with 10 bases between. The CDR3 region has the DNA TGTGCCAGCAGTGAAGACATGGAGTCCACTGAAGCTTTCTTT. It translates to CASSEDMESTEAFF.

The rearrangement joins TRBV6-1 to TRBJ2-5; 11 bases fit TRBD2. Germline values: CDR1 MNHNS, CDR2 SASEGT. V trimming: 8 bases; J trimming: 3 bases; junction bases outside the gene matches: 5. CDR3 length equals 14 residues. The CDR3 loop is CASGSSGREETQYF. As DNA, the CDR3 is TGTGCCAGCGGTAGTAGCGGGAGGGAAGAGACCCAGTACTTC.

The gene calls are TRBV6-1 and TRBJ2-7, with TRBD2 as a possible D gene (6 bases). Trimming removed 5 bases from V and 0 bases from J, with 14 bases in between. Germline V gives CDR1 MNHNS, CDR2 SASEGT. This CDR3 contains 15 residues. This CDR3 reads CASSPGGLSSYEQYV. The CDR3 nucleotides are TGTGCCAGCAGTCCTGGGGGGTTGAGCTCCTACGAGCAGTACGTC.

The chain is built from TRBV27 and TRBJ2-1; 8 bases fit TRBD1. The CDR3 has 14 amino acids. V shed 6 bases, J shed 5 bases, and the junction held 6 bases outside the gene matches. Germline V gives CDR1 MNHEY, CDR2 SMNVEV (reference sequence). The CDR3 coding sequence is TGTGCCAGCAGCTTGACAGGGGCTAACAATGAGCAGTTCTTC. As protein: CASSLTGANNEQFF.

V gene TRBV7-2 combines with J gene TRBJ1-1; D remains unclear. V was shortened by 2 bases and J by 3 bases, with 7 bases between the two germline ends. This CDR3 has 13 amino acids. CDR1 and CDR2 from the germline V gene are SGHTA and FQGNSA. The CDR3 loop is CASSLTGDTEAFF. CDR3 coding DNA: TGTGCCAGCAGCTTAACCGGGGACACTGAAGCTTTCTTT.

This clone was seen more than once but under ten times. The rearrangement joins TRBV5-1 to TRBJ1-1, with TRBD1 matching 7 bases. With V trimmed by 4 bases and J by 0 bases, 9 bases remained unmatched. The CDR3 is 16 amino acids. Looked up from germline, CDR1 is SGHRS and CDR2 is YFSETQ. The CDR3 DNA is TGCGCCAGCAGCAGCCGGGACAGTGACATGAACACTGAAGCTTTCTTT. Its protein is CASSSRDSDMNTEAFF.

The chain recombines TRBV6-6 with TRBJ1-1; no definite D call. The germline gives CDR1 MNHNY, CDR2 SVGAGI (reference sequence). Trimming cost V 0 bases and J 1 base, with 6 bases left between them. The CDR3 spans 14 residues. DNA of the CDR3: TGTGCCAGCAGTTACTCGAGGCAGAACACTGAAGCTTTCTTT. Translating it yields CASSYSRQNTEAFF.

The rearrangement uses TRBV7-6 and TRBJ2-1; possible D gene TRBD2, 6 bases. The germline gives CDR1 SGHVS, CDR2 FNYEAQ. The CDR3 has 15 residues. V was cut by 6 bases and J by 7 bases, with 19 bases left in between. CDR3 sequence reads: CASSRTPGGRNEQFF. The CDR3 DNA reads as TGTGCCAGCAGTCGTACCCCCGGGGGTCGGAATGAGCAGTTCTTC.

This sequence joins TRBV5-1 and TRBJ2-2, with D possibly matching TRBD1 (5 bases). V lost 3 bases, J lost 0 bases, and 6 bases lay in between. Per the germline V gene, CDR1 is SGHRS and CDR2 is YFSETQ. This CDR3 contains 14 residues. The CDR3 DNA follows: TGCGCCAGCAGCTCGACAGCGAACACCGGGGAGCTGTTTTTT. It specifies CASSSTANTGELFF.

The genes are TRBV5-4 and TRBJ1-1; TRBD1 is a possible D gene (5 bases). The germline V and J ends were trimmed by 5 bases and 6 bases, with 14 bases remaining between them. The CDR3 consists of 13 residues. Germline CDR1 and CDR2: SGHNT and YYREEE (reference sequence). CDR3 coding DNA: TGTGCCAGCAGGGGACCGGCGACCTCTGAAGCTTTCTTT. Amino acid sequence: CASRGPATSEAFF.

This sequence joins TRBV5-8 and TRBJ1-2, with TRBD1 matching 8 bases. This CDR3 is 14 amino acids long. The germline V gene has CDR1 SGHTS and CDR2 YDEGEE. The junction had 2 bases not matched to a gene; V was cut back by 0 bases and J by 4 bases. Here the CDR3 DNA reads TGTGCCAGCAGCTTGGACAGGGGGAGCTATGGCTACACCTTC. This sequence encodes CASSLDRGSYGYTF.